Presented here are 29 T cell receptor beta chains from one specimen sequenced in a study of T cell repertoires in cytomegalovirus infection. The antigens for these receptors are not known. TCRdb itself ran the reads through MiXCR, one entry per CDR3 protein. Found here are about 220,000 distinct CDR3 sequences, approximately 40% of them singletons; the top ten hold 55% to 60%. Source: CD8+ T cells from cultured PBMCs, taken from culture after CMV antigen stimulation. The receptors come from a human donor in good health (CMV status not recorded). Some clones in this sample may be carry-over from other donors' samples.

The chain employs TRBV7-6 and TRBJ2-7; D gene uncertain. CDR1 and CDR2 (germline): SGHVS, FNYEAQ. The CDR3 contains 12 residues. Trimming took off 5 bases at V and 6 bases at J, with 11 bases between the two ends. As DNA, the CDR3 is TGTGCCAGCAGCGATCGTCTCCTCGAGCAGTACTTC. Translated: CASSDRLLEQYF.

This clonotype was observed a handful of times. CDR3 nucleotide sequence: TGTGCCAGCAGTCGGGACAGGGGTTTGGAGACCCAGTACTTC. This encodes CASSRDRGLETQYF. The chain carries TRBV12-3 or TRBV12-4 and TRBJ2-5; 10 nucleotides agree with TRBD1. The length of the CDR3 is 14 residues. V lost 5 bases to trimming and J lost 5 bases; unmatched junction nucleotides: 5.

This chain joins TRBV7-6 and TRBJ1-1; D is unclear. CDR3 size: 12 residues. Germline V gene data show CDR1 as SGHVS and CDR2 as FNYEAQ. Trimming removed 2 bases from V and 7 bases from J, with 8 bases in between. CDR3 coding DNA: TGTGCCAGCAGCTTACACGGTCGTGAAGCTTTCTTT. It translates to CASSLHGREAFF.

The V and J genes are TRBV28 and TRBJ2-2, with 8 bases aligning to TRBD1. In germline, CDR1 is MDHEN, CDR2 SYDVKM. This CDR3 contains 15 residues. Germline trimming cut 2 bases from V and 5 bases from J; bases unmatched to any gene: 4. The CDR3, as DNA: TGTGCCAGCAGTTTAACTACAGGGGGAACCGGGGAGCTGTTTTTT. Translation: CASSLTTGGTGELFF.

The chain links TRBV28 to TRBJ1-1; possibly TRBD1 for D (5 bases). The V end lost 5 bases, the J end lost 0 bases, and 19 bases lay between the germline ends. Germline CDR1 is MDHEN and CDR2 is SYDVKM. The CDR3 runs to 17 residues. This CDR3 is CASSPFPGRKMNTEAFF. The DNA of the CDR3 is TGTGCCAGCAGTCCTTTTCCGGGACGGAAGATGAACACTGAAGCTTTCTTT.

V usage is TRBV18 and J usage is TRBJ1-5; D is perhaps TRBD1 (6 bases). With 3 bases removed from V and 4 bases from J, the gap between germline ends came to 10 bases. The germline V gene has CDR1 KGHSH and CDR2 LQKENI. The length of the CDR3 is 14 residues. CDR3 bases: TGTGCCAGCTCACCCGGACAGCCTAATCAGCCCCAGCATTTT. Residues: CASSPGQPNQPQHF.

The chain links TRBV7-2 to TRBJ1-2; TRBD1 aligns across 7 bases. Germline CDR1 SGHTA, CDR2 FQGNSA. J was trimmed by 4 bases and V by 4 bases; bases with no gene match: 9. The CDR3 consists of 15 residues. As DNA, the CDR3 is TGTGCCAGCAGCTCGGACAGGAGTCGAGGCTATGGCTACACCTTC. The encoded protein is CASSSDRSRGYGYTF.

The chain carries TRBV27 and TRBJ1-1, with 7 nucleotides matching TRBD1. The V and J ends lost 3 bases and 1 base, in that order; junction bases with no gene match: 14. The CDR3 contains 18 residues. Per the germline V gene, CDR1 is MNHEY and CDR2 is SMNVEV (reference sequence). CDR3 in DNA: TGTGCCAGCAGTTTTCAAATCCCCTCGACAGGGAAGAACACTGAAGCTTTCTTT. This gives the protein CASSFQIPSTGKNTEAFF.

The chain combines TRBV15 with TRBJ2-5; either TRBD1 or TRBD2 may supply D (7 bases each). V was cut by 1 base and J by 4 bases, with 25 bases left in between. This CDR3 has 19 residues. Germline CDR1 and CDR2: LNHNV and YYDKDF (reference sequence). The CDR3 bases are TGTGCCACCAGCAGAGTGGGGGAGGGGGCGGTGGGGGGGGGAGAGACCCAGTACTTC. Translating it yields CATSRVGEGAVGGGETQYF.

This clonotype was counted a few times. The chain carries TRBV7-3 and TRBJ2-1; the D gene is possibly TRBD2 (6 bases). The length of the CDR3 is 15 residues. Germline values: CDR1 SGHTA, CDR2 FQGTGA. The V end was cut by 4 bases, the J end by 2 bases, with 12 bases between. In nucleotides, the CDR3 is TGTGCCAGCAGCTCACGGGGGAGAACCTACAATGAGCAGTTCTTC. Its translation is CASSSRGRTYNEQFF.

With regard to this clonotype: Since a much larger clone is just one base distant, this may be a read error. The gene calls are TRBV7-8 and TRBJ2-2; D ambiguous. Germline V CDR1 and CDR2: SGHVS, FQNEAQ. Trimming removed 3 bases at V and 1 base at J, with 9 bases between. The CDR3 contains 15 residues. The chain's CDR3 is CASSFVRGNTGELFF. The CDR3 DNA reads TGTGCCAGCAGCTTCGTGCGCGGGAACACCGGGGAGCTGTTTTTT.

This clonotype showed up just a few times. The genes are TRBV6-2 or TRBV6-3 and TRBJ1-5; D is unresolved. Germline V gene data show CDR1 as MNHEY and CDR2 as SVGEGT. This CDR3 comprises 13 residues. Deletions cut 10 bases from V and 6 bases from J, with 16 bases between. CDR3 nucleotide sequence: TGTGCCACCCACCTGACGGGTAGTCAGCCCCAGCATTTT. Translating it yields CATHLTGSQPQHF.

The rearrangement joins TRBV7-8 to TRBJ1-1, with D perhaps TRBD1 (5 bases). CDR1 and CDR2 from the germline V gene are SGHVS and FQNEAQ. The V end was cut by 11 bases, the J end by 5 bases, with 12 bases between. The CDR3 consists of 11 residues. CDR3 residues: CAAGGLTEAFF. CDR3 sequence (DNA): TGTGCCGCGGGGGGTCTAACTGAAGCTTTCTTT.

The rearrangement uses TRBV10-3 and TRBJ2-7, with D perhaps assigned TRBD1 or TRBD2 (5 bases each). V gave up 6 bases and J gave up 1 base, with 16 bases separating them. The V gene's germline CDR1 is ENHRY and CDR2 SYGVKD. The length of the CDR3 is 15 residues. The CDR3 is CAIRSRDPTSYEQYF. The CDR3 DNA reads TGTGCCATCAGGTCCCGGGACCCTACGTCCTACGAGCAGTACTTC.

This clonotype was seen a handful of times. This chain links TRBV28 with TRBJ2-1; 8 bases are a match to TRBD2. Trimming at V came to 5 bases and at J to 10 bases, leaving 4 bases not matched to a gene. The germline gives CDR1 MDHEN, CDR2 SYDVKM. The CDR3 extends over 12 amino acids. The CDR3 bases are TGTGCCAGCAGTCTACTAGCGGCAGAGCAGTTCTTC. It encodes CASSLLAAEQFF.

There are a few counts of this clonotype. The rearrangement uses TRBV15 and TRBJ2-7, with 8 bases identical to TRBD2. With V trimmed by 2 bases and J by 5 bases, 11 bases remained unmatched. Germline CDR1 and CDR2: LNHNV and YYDKDF (reference sequence). The CDR3 loop spans 16 amino acids. CDR3 region: CATSRRTSAGADEQYF. DNA of the CDR3: TGTGCCACCAGCAGACGCACATCAGCGGGAGCCGACGAGCAGTACTTC.

The chain combines TRBV7-6 with TRBJ1-1, with 9 bases matching TRBD1. CDR3 length equals 14 residues. V shed 5 bases and J 1 base; nucleotides not matched to a gene: 2. Germline V CDR1 and CDR2: SGHVS, FNYEAQ. The CDR3 reads CASSPTGGNTEAFF. The CDR3 coding sequence is TGTGCCAGCAGCCCGACAGGGGGGAACACTGAAGCTTTCTTT.

This clonotype was observed a handful of times. J is TRBJ1-4 and V is TRBV7-9; D is perhaps TRBD1 (5 bases). This CDR3 has 13 amino acids. Germline V gives CDR1 SEHNR, CDR2 FQNEAQ (reference sequence). V was shortened by 5 bases and J by 7 bases, with 11 bases between the two germline ends. This CDR3 reads CASSQGTGEKLFF. The CDR3 DNA reads as TGTGCCAGCAGCCAAGGAACAGGTGAAAAACTGTTTTTT.

A remark on this clonotype: Just one base apart from a much larger clone, this may be a read error. The chain uses TRBV5-6 and TRBJ2-1; D not certain. This CDR3 comprises 11 residues. The V gene lost 0 bases and the J gene lost 9 bases, with 4 bases spanning the gap. Germline CDR1 and CDR2: SGHDT and YYEEEE. This CDR3 reads CASSLASEQFF. CDR3 sequence (DNA): TGTGCCAGCAGCTTGGCGAGTGAGCAGTTCTTC.

This rearrangement joins TRBV12-5 to TRBJ2-7; D ambiguous. Germline V gene lookup returns CDR1 LGHNT and CDR2 FRNRAP. Trimming cost V 5 bases and J 4 bases, with 18 bases left between them. The CDR3 spans 15 residues. CDR3 protein: CASGPSDGLLYEQYF. CDR3 nucleotide sequence: TGTGCTAGTGGTCCCTCGGACGGATTACTTTACGAGCAGTACTTC.

The chain uses TRBV7-4 and TRBJ1-2, with D possibly TRBD1 on 5 matching bases. This CDR3 contains 13 residues. Trimming took off 8 bases at V and 1 base at J, with 11 bases between the two ends. In germline, CDR1 is SGHVT, CDR2 SQSDAQ. The CDR3 here is CASGTTDNYGYTF. In nucleotides, the CDR3 is TGTGCCAGCGGCACGACAGATAACTATGGCTACACCTTC.

This CDR3 reads CASSRGTGGSYEQYF. As DNA, the CDR3 is TGCGCCAGCAGCCGAGGGACAGGGGGAAGCTACGAGCAGTACTTC. This chain joins TRBV4-1 and TRBJ2-7; 11 bases agree with TRBD1. The CDR3 loop spans 15 amino acids. Germline CDR1 is MGHRA and CDR2 is YSYEKL. J was trimmed by 3 bases and V by 4 bases; bases with no gene match: 5.

The chain has TRBV12-3 or TRBV12-4 and TRBJ2-1, with 10 bases lining up with TRBD2. This CDR3 has 15 amino acids. Germline trimming cut 3 bases from V and 8 bases from J; bases unmatched to any gene: 7. The CDR3 DNA reads TGTGCCAGCAGTTTCCCAGCGGGGGGGCAGCATGAGCAGTTCTTC. Residues: CASSFPAGGQHEQFF.

This clonotype was observed at least ten times. The chain employs TRBV20-1 and TRBJ2-1; D assignment may be TRBD1 or TRBD2 (8 bases each). The CDR3 has 17 amino acids. Germline V CDR1 and CDR2: DFQATT, SNEGSKA (reference sequence). V lost 4 bases and J lost 4, with 23 bases in between. The CDR3 is CSATRPGGGRIYNEQFF. DNA of the CDR3: TGCAGTGCTACCCGTCCAGGGGGCGGGAGGATTTACAATGAGCAGTTCTTC.

This clonotype turned up a few times. The chain carries TRBV7-2 and TRBJ2-5, with D tentatively TRBD1 or TRBD2 (5 bases each). Germline V gene data show CDR1 as SGHTA and CDR2 as FQGNSA. This CDR3 spans 17 amino acids. Between the trimmed V and J ends, which lost 5 bases and 1 base, there was a span of 20 bases. CDR3 amino acids: CASSHRGTLIFQETQYF. In DNA form, the CDR3 reads TGTGCCAGCAGCCATCGGGGCACCTTAATCTTCCAAGAGACCCAGTACTTC.

In the case of this clonotype: One junction end does not reproduce the germline sequence, and a read error may be involved. V usage is TRBV27 and J usage is TRBJ2-1, with D possibly TRBD1 on 7 matching bases. Germline V gene data show CDR1 as MNHEY and CDR2 as SMNVEV (reference sequence). The CDR3 is 15 amino acids. In DNA, the CDR3 is TGTGCCAGCAGCCTACGACAGGGACTCAACAATGATCAGTTCTTC. It yields the protein CASSLRQGLNNDQFF.

The genes are TRBV20-1 and TRBJ1-2; perhaps TRBD1 as D (5 bases). CDR1 and CDR2 from the germline V gene are DFQATT and SNEGSKA (reference sequence). The CDR3 spans 17 residues. The V end was cut by 1 base, the J end by 5 bases, with 23 bases between. DNA for the CDR3: TGCAGTGCTAGAGGTCGGTTACCGCTCCCCGACAGTTATGGCTACACCTTC. Translation gives CSARGRLPLPDSYGYTF.

The chain combines TRBV7-8 with TRBJ2-2, with a tentative D call TRBD1 (5 bases). V lost 5 bases and J lost 6, with 13 bases in between. The CDR3 consists of 14 residues. Germline V gives CDR1 SGHVS, CDR2 FQNEAQ. The CDR3 loop reads CASSPRWGPGELFF. The CDR3, as DNA: TGTGCCAGCAGCCCCCGGTGGGGCCCCGGGGAGCTGTTTTTT.

Concerning this clonotype: The junction departs from the called germline gene at one end, perhaps through a read error. V and J are TRBV7-6 and TRBJ1-5; D is uncertain. The CDR3 has 15 amino acids. Germline V gene lookup returns CDR1 SGHVS and CDR2 FNYEAQ. The CDR3 loop reads CARSLAEGFNQPQHF. Written as DNA, the CDR3 is TGTGCCAGAAGCTTAGCGGAGGGCTTCAATCAGCCCCAGCATTTT.